Following are 17 T cell receptor beta chains from one sample sequenced in a study of identical twins. TCRdb re-called the 5' RACE reads through MiXCR, storing one row per CDR3 protein. The top ten hold 3% of the sample, which has 250,000 or so distinct CDR3 sequences, about 8.5% seen once. These sequences were also reported in another study, on yellow fever vaccine responses in identical twins.

Sequencing input: CD8+ T cells sorted from blood. These TCRs come from a woman aged 18-35 years in good health.

The sample holds many counts of this clonotype. This chain joins TRBV7-9 and TRBJ2-7, with TRBD2 matching over 9 bases. Germline trimming cut 5 bases from V and 5 bases from J; bases unmatched to any gene: 10. The CDR3 spans 15 residues. Germline V CDR1 and CDR2: SEHNR, FQNEAQ (reference sequence). CDR3 DNA sequence: TGTGCCAGCAGCACGCTAGCGGGATGGACGGACGAGCAGTACTTC. Its protein is CASSTLAGWTDEQYF.

This clonotype showed up many times. V usage is TRBV5-1 and J usage is TRBJ2-7; tentatively, D is TRBD2 (6 bases). There are 14 residues in the CDR3. Germline CDR1 is SGHRS and CDR2 is YFSETQ. The V and J ends lost 4 bases and 4 bases respectively, with 15 bases between them. The CDR3: CASSEGGHIYEQYF. The CDR3 DNA follows: TGCGCCAGCAGCGAAGGAGGGCACATTTACGAGCAGTACTTC.

There are a few counts of this clonotype. The chain combines TRBV20-1 with TRBJ2-7, with a possible D match to TRBD1 (5 bases). The CDR3 has 11 amino acids. The V end was cut by 3 bases, the J end by 5 bases, with 8 bases between. Germline loops: CDR1 DFQATT, CDR2 SNEGSKA (reference sequence). The CDR3 coding sequence is TGCAGTGCTAGGGGGCCCCACGAGCAGTACTTC. Translation: CSARGPHEQYF.

The chain is built from TRBV11-2 and TRBJ2-2, with TRBD2 matching over 10 bases. Looked up from germline, CDR1 is SGHAT and CDR2 is FQNNGV. CDR3 size: 16 residues. V lost 1 base and J lost 7; bases outside the gene matches: 6. The DNA of the CDR3 is TGTGCCAGCAGCTTAGCCTCTAGCGGGAGTAGCGGGGAGCTGTTTTTT. Its translation is CASSLASSGSSGELFF.

The chain joins TRBV7-2 to TRBJ2-1; possible D gene TRBD2, 5 bases. V lost 6 bases to trimming and J lost 8 bases, with 8 bases between them. This CDR3 comprises 11 residues. In germline, CDR1 is SGHTA, CDR2 FQGNSA. CDR3 nucleotide sequence: TGTGCCAGCAGACTAGGCTATGAGCAGTTCTTC. Its protein is CASRLGYEQFF.

The chain couples TRBV7-9 to TRBJ1-2, with D maybe TRBD1 (6 bases). V was pared by 6 bases and J by 10 bases, with 18 bases between. The CDR3 runs to 13 residues. From germline, CDR1 is SEHNR and CDR2 FQNEAQ (reference sequence). In nucleotides, the CDR3 is TGTGCCAGCAGTGACAGGCTCCTAGTTGTCTACACCTTC. It yields the protein CASSDRLLVVYTF.

CDR3: CASRGPSGGPKETQYF. The CDR3 DNA is TGTGCCAGCAGGGGTCCTAGCGGGGGGCCCAAAGAGACCCAGTACTTC. This chain connects TRBV28 to TRBJ2-5; 11 bases are shared with TRBD2. Trimming removed 6 bases from V and 3 bases from J; junction bases left unmatched: 9. This CDR3 region has 16 residues. The V gene's germline CDR1 is MDHEN and CDR2 SYDVKM.

The CDR3 sequence is CAWSGLNEQFF. The DNA of the CDR3 is TGTGCCTGGAGTGGACTCAATGAGCAGTTCTTC. The J gene is TRBJ2-1, the V gene TRBV30; D is undetermined. In germline, CDR1 is GTSNPN, CDR2 SVGIG (reference sequence). The CDR3 has 11 amino acids. Trimming left V 1 base short and J 6 bases short, with 4 bases between.

This clonotype was seen ten or more times. The chain couples TRBV7-9 to TRBJ2-4; 7 bases match TRBD2. The CDR3 has 13 residues. V lost 1 base to trimming and J lost 8 bases; unmatched junction nucleotides: 2. Germline assignment: CDR1 SEHNR and CDR2 FQNEAQ (reference sequence). As DNA, the CDR3 is TGTGCCAGCAGCTTAGTAAGCGGGGACATTCAGTACTTC. Amino acids: CASSLVSGDIQYF. The full variable domain, with the rest looked up from reference TRBV7-9 and TRBJ2-4, is DTGVSQNPRHKITKRGQNVTFRCDPISEHNRLYWYRQTLGQGPEFLTYFQNEAQLEKSRLLSDRFSAERPKGSFSTLEIQRTEQGDSAMYLCASSLVSGDIQYFGAGTRLSVL.

The chain uses TRBV20-1 and TRBJ2-7; D uncertain. V was clipped by 3 bases and J by 2 bases, with 14 bases between them. This CDR3 contains 14 residues. CDR1 DFQATT and CDR2 SNEGSKA come from the germline V gene (reference sequence). CDR3 loop: CSASQDPLPYEQYF. The CDR3 region has the DNA TGCAGTGCTAGTCAGGACCCCCTGCCCTACGAGCAGTACTTC.

The chain links TRBV6-2 or TRBV6-3 to TRBJ2-2, with D possibly TRBD2 on 6 matching bases. V lost 6 bases, J lost 5 bases, and 10 bases lay in between. The CDR3 totals 13 residues. The germline V gene has CDR1 MNHEY and CDR2 SVGEGT. CDR3 residues: CASSSSVTGELFF. The CDR3 DNA follows: TGTGCCAGCAGCTCTAGCGTAACCGGGGAGCTGTTTTTT.

This clonotype was counted between two and nine times. The chain links TRBV20-1 to TRBJ2-3; no firm D call. CDR1 DFQATT and CDR2 SNEGSKA come from the germline V gene (reference sequence). Trimming removed 7 bases from V and 0 bases from J, with 11 bases in between. CDR3 length: 13 amino acids. In nucleotides, the CDR3 is TGCAGTGTAGGAAGCGCCAGCACAGATACGCAGTATTTT. Its protein product is CSVGSASTDTQYF.

The chain combines TRBV6-1 with TRBJ2-7, with D maybe TRBD2 (7 bases). V lost 10 bases to trimming and J lost 3 bases, with 19 bases between them. The germline V gene encodes CDR1 MNHNS and CDR2 SASEGT. There are 14 residues in the CDR3. The CDR3 sequence: CATNPGGWGYEQYF. The CDR3 DNA reads TGTGCCACCAATCCGGGGGGCTGGGGCTACGAGCAGTACTTC.

The sample holds a few counts of this clonotype. The chain links TRBV12-3 or TRBV12-4 to TRBJ2-7, with D possibly matching TRBD1 (6 bases). The CDR3 totals 14 residues. With 5 bases removed from V and 2 bases from J, the gap between germline ends came to 13 bases. The CDR3 DNA reads TGTGCCAGCAGTATCCGGGACACTCCCTACGAGCAGTACTTC. Amino acids: CASSIRDTPYEQYF.

This clonotype was found many times. The chain has TRBV6-2 or TRBV6-3 and TRBJ2-3; 7 nucleotides match TRBD1. J gave up 3 bases and V 4 bases, and 4 bases lay outside the gene matches. The CDR3 length is 14 residues. Germline CDR1 is MNHEY and CDR2 is SVGEGT. The CDR3 DNA reads TGTGCCAGCAGTTTCGACAGGGAGACAGATACGCAGTATTTT. Encoded protein: CASSFDRETDTQYF.

This chain connects TRBV7-9 to TRBJ2-5, with 9 bases that match TRBD2. The ends lost 5 bases at V and 4 bases at J; junction bases unmatched: 11. The CDR3 is 16 amino acids. From germline, CDR1 is SEHNR and CDR2 FQNEAQ (reference sequence). CDR3 nucleotide sequence: TGTGCCAGCAGCACAATAGCGGGAGATGGTGGAGAGACCCAGTACTTC. Residues: CASSTIAGDGGETQYF. The full variable domain, rest sourced from reference TRBV7-9 and TRBJ2-5, is DTGVSQNPRHKITKRGQNVTFRCDPISEHNRLYWYRQTLGQGPEFLTYFQNEAQLEKSRLLSDRFSAERPKGSFSTLEIQRTEQGDSAMYLCASSTIAGDGGETQYFGPGTRLLVL.

J is TRBJ1-1 and V is TRBV6-5; the D is unclear. The CDR3 spans 16 residues. Germline V CDR1 and CDR2: MNHEY, SVGAGI. Trimming cost V 0 bases and J 6 bases, with 17 bases left between them. The CDR3 DNA reads as TGTGCCAGCAGTTACTCACCCGACCCGTTCGCCGCTGAAGCTTTCTTT. It translates to CASSYSPDPFAAEAFF.